This T cell receptor beta chain was recorded in a study of T cells after yellow fever vaccination. Using its own MiXCR run on the 5' RACE reads, TCRdb lists one record per CDR3 protein. The table has 360,000 or so distinct CDR3 sequences, around a tenth seen once. Looked up from germline, CDR1 is MNHNS and CDR2 is SASEGT. J was trimmed by 1 base and V by 5 bases; bases with no gene match: 5. This CDR3 has 14 residues. The specimen was PBMCs, collected on the day of the first yellow fever vaccination. The chain uses TRBV6-1 and TRBJ2-7, with 7 nucleotides matching TRBD1. The source of this sequence is a man in his late teens or twenties who received the YFV17D yellow fever vaccine. CDR3 in amino acids: CASSRRQGSYEQYF. The CDR3 nucleotides read TGTGCCAGCAGTCGGCGACAGGGATCCTACGAGCAGTACTTC.